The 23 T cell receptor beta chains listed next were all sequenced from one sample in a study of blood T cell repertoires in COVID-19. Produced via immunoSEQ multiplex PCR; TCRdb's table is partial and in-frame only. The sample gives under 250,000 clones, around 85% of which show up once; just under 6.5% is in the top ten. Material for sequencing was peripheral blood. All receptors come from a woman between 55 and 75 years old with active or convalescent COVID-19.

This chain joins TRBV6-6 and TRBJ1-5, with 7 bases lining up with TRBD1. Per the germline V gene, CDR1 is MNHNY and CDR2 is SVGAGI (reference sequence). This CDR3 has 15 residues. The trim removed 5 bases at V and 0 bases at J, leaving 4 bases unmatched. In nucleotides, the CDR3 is TGTGCCAGCAGTAGACAGGGTTATAGCAATCAGCCCCAGCATTTT. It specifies CASSRQGYSNQPQHF.

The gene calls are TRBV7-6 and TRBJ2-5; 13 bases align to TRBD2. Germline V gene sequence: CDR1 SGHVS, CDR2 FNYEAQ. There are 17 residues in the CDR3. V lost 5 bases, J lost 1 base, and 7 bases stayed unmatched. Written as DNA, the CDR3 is TGTGCCAGCAGCCGACTAGCGGGGGGCGGGTTCCAAGAGACCCAGTACTTC. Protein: CASSRLAGGGFQETQYF.

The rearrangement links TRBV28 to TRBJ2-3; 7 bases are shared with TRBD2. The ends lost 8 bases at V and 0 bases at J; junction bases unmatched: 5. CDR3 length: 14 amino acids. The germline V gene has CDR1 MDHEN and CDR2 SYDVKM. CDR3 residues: CASCRGGSTDTQYF. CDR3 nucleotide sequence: TGTGCCAGCTGTCGCGGGGGTAGCACAGATACGCAGTATTTT. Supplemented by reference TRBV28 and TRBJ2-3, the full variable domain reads DVKVTQSSRYLVKRTGEKVFLECVQDMDHENMFWYRQDPGLGLRLIYFSYDVKMKEKGDIPEGYSVSREKKERFSLILESASTNQTSMYLCASCRGGSTDTQYFGPGTRLTVL.

CDR3 region: CASSPQAGATNEKLFF. DNA for the CDR3: TGTGCCAGCAGTCCTCAGGCAGGGGCAACTAATGAAAAACTGTTTTTT. The chain carries TRBV2 and TRBJ1-4, with D perhaps matching TRBD1 (6 bases). V was pared by 5 bases and J by 0 bases, with 13 bases between. The CDR3 covers 16 residues. CDR1 and CDR2 (germline): SNHLY, FYNNEI.

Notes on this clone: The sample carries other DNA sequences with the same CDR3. As DNA, the CDR3 is TGTGCCATCAGGGGACAGGGTGACCAGCCCCAGCATTTT. Translation: CAIRGQGDQPQHF. The J gene is TRBJ1-5, the V gene TRBV10-3, with 9 bases identical to TRBD1. The CDR3 loop spans 13 amino acids. From germline, CDR1 is ENHRY and CDR2 SYGVKD. V was clipped by 6 bases and J by 7 bases; unmatched bases: 4.

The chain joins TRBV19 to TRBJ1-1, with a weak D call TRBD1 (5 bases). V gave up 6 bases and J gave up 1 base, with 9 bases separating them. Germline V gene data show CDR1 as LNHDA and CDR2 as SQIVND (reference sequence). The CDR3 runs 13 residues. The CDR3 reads CASRTDRNTEAFF. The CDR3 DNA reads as TGTGCCAGTAGAACCGACAGGAACACTGAAGCTTTCTTT.

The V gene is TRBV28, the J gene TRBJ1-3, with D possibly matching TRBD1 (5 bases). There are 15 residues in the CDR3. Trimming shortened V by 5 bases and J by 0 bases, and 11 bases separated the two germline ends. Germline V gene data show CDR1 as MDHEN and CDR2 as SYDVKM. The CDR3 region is CASSPTGRSGNTIYF. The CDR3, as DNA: TGTGCCAGCAGTCCTACAGGCCGCTCTGGAAACACCATATATTTT. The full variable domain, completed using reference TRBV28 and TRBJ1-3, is DVKVTQSSRYLVKRTGEKVFLECVQDMDHENMFWYRQDPGLGLRLIYFSYDVKMKEKGDIPEGYSVSREKKERFSLILESASTNQTSMYLCASSPTGRSGNTIYFGEGSWLTVV.

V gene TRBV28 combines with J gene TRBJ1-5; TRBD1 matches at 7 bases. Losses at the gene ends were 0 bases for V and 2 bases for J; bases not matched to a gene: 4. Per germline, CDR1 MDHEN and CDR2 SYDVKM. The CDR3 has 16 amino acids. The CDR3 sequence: CASSLWRGLGNQPQHF. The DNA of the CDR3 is TGTGCCAGCAGTTTATGGAGGGGGCTAGGCAATCAGCCCCAGCATTTT.

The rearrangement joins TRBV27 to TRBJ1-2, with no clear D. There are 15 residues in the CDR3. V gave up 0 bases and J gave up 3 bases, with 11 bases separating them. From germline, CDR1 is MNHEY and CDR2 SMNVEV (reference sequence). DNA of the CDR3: TGTGCCAGCAGTTTATCACCCGACGGGTACTATGGCTACACCTTC. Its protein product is CASSLSPDGYYGYTF.

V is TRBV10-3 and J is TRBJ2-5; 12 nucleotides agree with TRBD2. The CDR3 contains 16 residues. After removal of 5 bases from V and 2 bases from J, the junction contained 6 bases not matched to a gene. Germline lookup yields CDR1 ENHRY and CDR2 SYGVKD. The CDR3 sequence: CAISTGLAGRQETQYF. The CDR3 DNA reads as TGTGCCATCAGTACCGGACTAGCGGGGAGGCAAGAGACCCAGTACTTC.

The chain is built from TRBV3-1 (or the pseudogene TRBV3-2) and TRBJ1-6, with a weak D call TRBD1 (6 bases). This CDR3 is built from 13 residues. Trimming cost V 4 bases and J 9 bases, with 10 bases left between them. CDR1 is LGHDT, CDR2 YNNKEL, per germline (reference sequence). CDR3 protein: CASSLRGGSPLHF. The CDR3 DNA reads TGTGCCAGCAGCCTCAGGGGTGGTTCACCCCTCCACTTT.

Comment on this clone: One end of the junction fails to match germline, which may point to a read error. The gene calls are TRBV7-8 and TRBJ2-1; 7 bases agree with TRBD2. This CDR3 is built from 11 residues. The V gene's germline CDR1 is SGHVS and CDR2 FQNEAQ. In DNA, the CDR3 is TGTGCCAGCACCGTTGGGACTACGAAAGTCTTC. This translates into CASTVGTTKVF. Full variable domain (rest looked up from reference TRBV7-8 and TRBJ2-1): GAGVSQSPRYKVAKRGQDVALRCDPISGHVSLFWYQQALGQGPEFLTYFQNEAQLDKSGLPSDRFFAERPEGSVSTLKIQRTQQEDSAVYLCASTVGTTKVFGPGTRLTVL.

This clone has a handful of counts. CDR3 DNA sequence: TGTGCCAGCAGTTATGGAGCCGAGCAAGAGACCCAGTACTTC. Its translation is CASSYGAEQETQYF. The chain joins TRBV6-5 to TRBJ2-5; D is undetermined. Germline V lookup: CDR1 MNHEY, CDR2 SVGAGI. V lost 3 bases, J lost 2 bases, and 10 bases lay in between. The CDR3 consists of 14 residues.

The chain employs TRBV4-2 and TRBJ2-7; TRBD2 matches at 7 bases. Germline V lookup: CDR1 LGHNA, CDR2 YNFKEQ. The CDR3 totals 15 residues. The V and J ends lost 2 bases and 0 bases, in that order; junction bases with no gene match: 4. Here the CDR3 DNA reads TGTGCCAGCAGCCAAAGTCCTAGCGGCTCCTACGAGCAGTACTTC. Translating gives CASSQSPSGSYEQYF.

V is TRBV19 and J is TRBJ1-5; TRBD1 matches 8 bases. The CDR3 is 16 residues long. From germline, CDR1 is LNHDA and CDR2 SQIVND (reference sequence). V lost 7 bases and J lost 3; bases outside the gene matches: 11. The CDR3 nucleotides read TGTGCCAGTAATCCTAGCGCAGGGGGCCCCAATCAGCCCCAGCATTTT. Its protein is CASNPSAGGPNQPQHF.

CDR3 DNA: TGTGCCAGCAGACGAGCGGGAGGGACAGATACGCAGTATTTT. As protein: CASRRAGGTDTQYF. The rearrangement joins TRBV2 to TRBJ2-3; 10 nucleotides line up with TRBD2. CDR3 size: 14 residues. The V segment lost 6 bases and the J segment 3 bases; nucleotides outside the gene matches: 3. The germline V gene encodes CDR1 SNHLY and CDR2 FYNNEI.

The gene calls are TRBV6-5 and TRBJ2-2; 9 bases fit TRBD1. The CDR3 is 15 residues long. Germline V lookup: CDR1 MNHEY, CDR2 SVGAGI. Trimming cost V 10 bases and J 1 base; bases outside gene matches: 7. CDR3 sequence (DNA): TGTGCCACCTCGGACAGGGGCAAGAACACCGGGGAGCTGTTTTTT. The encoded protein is CATSDRGKNTGELFF.

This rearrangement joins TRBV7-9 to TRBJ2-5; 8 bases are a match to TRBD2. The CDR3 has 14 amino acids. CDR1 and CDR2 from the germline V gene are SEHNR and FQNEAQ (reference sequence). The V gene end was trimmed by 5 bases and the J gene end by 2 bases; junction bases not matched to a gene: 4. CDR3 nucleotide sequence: TGTGCCAGCAGCATCGGGACTAGGCAAGAGACCCAGTACTTC. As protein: CASSIGTRQETQYF.

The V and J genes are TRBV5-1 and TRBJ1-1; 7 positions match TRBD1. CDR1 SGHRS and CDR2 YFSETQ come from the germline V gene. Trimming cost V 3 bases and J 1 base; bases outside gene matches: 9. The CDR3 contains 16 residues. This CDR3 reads CASSSEPTGRNTEAFF. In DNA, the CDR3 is TGCGCCAGCAGCTCCGAACCGACAGGGCGGAACACTGAAGCTTTCTTT.

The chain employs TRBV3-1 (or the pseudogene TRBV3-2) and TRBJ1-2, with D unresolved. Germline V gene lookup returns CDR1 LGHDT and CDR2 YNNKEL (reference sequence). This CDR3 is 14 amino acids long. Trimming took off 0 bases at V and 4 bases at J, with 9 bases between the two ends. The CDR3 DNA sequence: TGTGCCAGCAGCCAAGATGCCCAGGCCTATGGCTACACCTTC. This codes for CASSQDAQAYGYTF.

The CDR3 coding sequence is TGTGCCAGCAGCTTAGACGGGAGGGACACCGGGGAGCTGTTTTTT. Translated, it gives CASSLDGRDTGELFF. The genes are TRBV11-3 and TRBJ2-2; 8 positions agree with TRBD2. The CDR3 loop spans 15 amino acids. Per the germline V gene, CDR1 is SGHNT and CDR2 is YENEEA. With 0 bases clipped from V and 3 bases from J, the junction kept 0 bases outside the gene matches. The full variable domain, with the rest looked up from reference TRBV11-3 and TRBJ2-2, is EAGVVQSPRYKIIEKKQPVAFWCNPISGHNTLYWYLQNLGQGPELLIRYENEEAVDDSQLPKDRFSAERLKGVDSTLKIQPAELGDSAVYLCASSLDGRDTGELFFGEGSRLTVL.

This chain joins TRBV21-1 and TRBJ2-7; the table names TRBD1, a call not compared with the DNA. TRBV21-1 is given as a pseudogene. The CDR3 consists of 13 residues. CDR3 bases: TGTGCCAGCCTGGTGGGCCTCCAAGGTCGCCAGTACGTC. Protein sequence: CASLVGLQGRQYV.

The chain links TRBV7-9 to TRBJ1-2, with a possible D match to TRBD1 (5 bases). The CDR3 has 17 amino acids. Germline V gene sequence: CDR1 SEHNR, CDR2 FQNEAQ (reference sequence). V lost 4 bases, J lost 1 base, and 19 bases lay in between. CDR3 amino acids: CASSSSRGALFNYGYTF. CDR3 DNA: TGTGCCAGCAGCTCCTCTAGGGGCGCATTGTTTAACTATGGCTACACCTTC.